Included here is one T cell receptor (beta chain) sequence, with context. The source of the sample is a study of blood T cell repertoires in COVID-19. At the level of the study: From the United States, Italy and Spain came samples of acute and convalescent COVID-19. The analysed material was cDNA or gDNA that came from T cells, B-cell-depleted T cells, or PBMCs.

Original processing methods: Using reference gene primer amplification, nucleated cell counts were estimated. Clones were read by immunoSEQ multiplex PCR, and TCRdb kept only the in-frame ones, dropping some. For V, J and clone size, that table is used; D and trimming come from the DNA. The table shows about 66,000 clones, with more than 70% occurring only once. CDR3 length equals 16 residues. CDR1 SEHNR and CDR2 FQNEAQ come from the germline V gene (reference sequence). V lost 1 base and J lost 0; bases outside the gene matches: 3. The receptor was derived from a woman aged 70-85 years with acute or convalescent COVID-19. The V gene is TRBV7-9, the J gene TRBJ2-7; 10 nucleotides line up with TRBD2. Sequencing was carried out using peripheral blood. The CDR3 DNA is TGTGCCAGCAGCTTAGGGACTAGCGGTAGCTCCTACGAGCAGTACTTC. Translation: CASSLGTSGSSYEQYF.